The 18 T cell receptor beta chains below were found in one sample sequenced in a study of cytomegalovirus exposure and HLA in healthy donors. Vbeta (60) and Jbeta (13) primers were used in the PCR. TCRdb's copy holds only in-frame clones and misses some; the assay was immunoSEQ multiplex PCR. Counted here are about 160,000 clones, roughly 70% occurring once; the ten biggest clones make up 2.8%. The sample was PBMCs. Receptors originate from a woman under 40 in good health and CMV-seronegative.

In DNA form, the CDR3 reads TGTGCCAGCAGCCTCAGGACAGCCGGCGGCTACACCTTC. Amino acid sequence: CASSLRTAGGYTF. The rearrangement joins TRBV14 to TRBJ1-2, with D possibly TRBD1 on 6 matching bases. V was cut by 4 bases and J by 8 bases, with 14 bases left in between. Germline assignment: CDR1 SGHDN and CDR2 FVKESK. CDR3 length: 13 residues.

The chain has TRBV28 and TRBJ1-5; weak D call: TRBD1 (5 bases). The CDR3 sequence is 14 residues long. V lost 6 bases and J lost 4, with 13 bases in between. CDR1 is MDHEN and CDR2 is SYDVKM in the germline V gene. CDR3 DNA: TGTGCCAGCAGGCAGGGACTCGATAATCAGCCCCAGCATTTT. Residues: CASRQGLDNQPQHF.

This chain connects TRBV7-9 to TRBJ1-5, with 7 bases lining up with TRBD1. Trimming at V came to 6 bases and at J to 7 bases, leaving 6 bases not matched to a gene. The CDR3 has 13 amino acids. From germline, CDR1 is SEHNR and CDR2 FQNEAQ (reference sequence). The CDR3 sequence: CASSFTGAQPQHF. The CDR3 region has the DNA TGTGCCAGCAGTTTTACAGGGGCCCAGCCCCAGCATTTT.

The chain combines TRBV10-3 with TRBJ2-5; no definite D call. The CDR3 has 14 residues. The germline gives CDR1 ENHRY, CDR2 SYGVKD. CDR3 sequence: CATSLQANQETQYF. DNA of the CDR3: TGTGCAACATCGCTCCAGGCCAACCAAGAGACCCAGTACTTC.

This rearrangement joins TRBV7-9 to TRBJ1-5; TRBD1 aligns across 7 bases. The V gene's germline CDR1 is SEHNR and CDR2 FQNEAQ (reference sequence). This CDR3 has 12 amino acids. With 8 bases clipped from V and 7 bases from J, the junction kept 5 bases outside the gene matches. CDR3 amino acids: CASSQGWQPQHF. CDR3 nucleotides: TGTGCCAGCTCACAGGGGTGGCAGCCCCAGCATTTT.

The rearrangement links TRBV9 to TRBJ1-3, with D possibly matching TRBD1 (5 bases). Trimming took off 3 bases at V and 7 bases at J, with 20 bases between the two ends. This CDR3 is built from 16 residues. In germline, CDR1 is SGDLS, CDR2 YYNGEE. CDR3: CASSARGTDSSNTIYF. Written as DNA, the CDR3 is TGTGCCAGCAGCGCCCGCGGAACTGACAGTTCGAACACCATATATTTT.

This clone was seen more than once but under ten times. The rearrangement links TRBV7-9 to TRBJ1-2; no clear D. The CDR3 has 14 residues. Between the trimmed V and J ends, which lost 0 bases and 6 bases, there was a span of 11 bases. Germline CDR1 and CDR2: SEHNR and FQNEAQ (reference sequence). The CDR3 bases are TGTGCCAGCAGCTTAGCAGGAGGCAGCAATGGCTACACCTTC. The encoded protein is CASSLAGGSNGYTF.

CDR3 residues: CASSLDAGGRGTGELFF. The CDR3, as DNA: TGTGCCAGCAGCTTGGACGCGGGGGGGCGCGGCACCGGGGAGCTGTTTTTT. The chain uses TRBV5-4 and TRBJ2-2, with 9 bases fitting TRBD2. The CDR3 totals 17 residues. CDR1 is SGHNT, CDR2 YYREEE, per germline (reference sequence). Germline trimming cut 0 bases from V and 4 bases from J; bases unmatched to any gene: 7.

This clone was seen only once. V is TRBV4-1 and J is TRBJ1-2, with D perhaps TRBD1 (5 bases). The V gene lost 0 bases and the J gene lost 7 bases, with 18 bases spanning the gap. This CDR3 spans 16 amino acids. Per the germline V gene, CDR1 is MGHRA and CDR2 is YSYEKL. CDR3 coding DNA: TGCGCCAGCAGCCAAGAAAGAGCAGGGAAGCCTCGTGGCTACACCTTC. Encoded protein: CASSQERAGKPRGYTF.

The V gene is TRBV5-1, the J gene TRBJ2-7; 9 bases align to TRBD1. Germline V gene sequence: CDR1 SGHRS, CDR2 YFSETQ. The CDR3 length is 14 residues. The ends lost 4 bases at V and 5 bases at J; junction bases unmatched: 7. The CDR3 DNA reads TGCGCCAGCAGCGATGGACAGGGGAGCGACGAGCAGTACTTC. Protein: CASSDGQGSDEQYF. The entire variable domain, with the rest obtained from reference TRBV5-1 and TRBJ2-7, is as follows: KAGVTQTPRYLIKTRGQQVTLSCSPISGHRSVSWYQQTPGQGLQFLFEYFSETQRNKGNFPGRFSGRQFSNSRSEMNVSTLELGDSALYLCASSDGQGSDEQYFGPGTRLTVT.

CDR3 sequence (DNA): TGTGCCAGCAGCCCTGGGACATTCGGCACAGATACGCAGTATTTT. Its translation: CASSPGTFGTDTQYF. The gene calls are TRBV7-3 and TRBJ2-3, with a tentative D call TRBD1 (6 bases). CDR1 and CDR2 from the germline V gene are SGHTA and FQGTGA. Trimming stripped 5 bases from V and 1 base from J, with 13 bases between. The CDR3 totals 15 residues.

This clone appeared once. V gene TRBV6-1 combines with J gene TRBJ2-1, with 8 nucleotides matching TRBD2. This CDR3 has 15 amino acids. Trimming took 7 bases from V and 3 from J; bases not matched to a gene: 8. Germline V gene lookup returns CDR1 MNHNS and CDR2 SASEGT. CDR3 residues: CASTERTSSYNEQFF. The CDR3 DNA follows: TGTGCCAGCACCGAACGGACTAGCAGCTACAATGAGCAGTTCTTC.

This clone was seen only a few times. The rearrangement joins TRBV6-5 to TRBJ2-7; possibly TRBD2 for D (6 bases). Germline CDR1 MNHEY, CDR2 SVGAGI. This CDR3 comprises 11 residues. V shed 7 bases and J shed 4 bases, with 8 bases lying between them. The CDR3 sequence is CASMLAYEQYF. The CDR3 DNA reads as TGTGCCAGCATGCTAGCGTACGAGCAGTACTTC.

The chain couples TRBV30 to TRBJ2-1; 7 bases are a match to TRBD1. Losses at the gene ends were 5 bases for V and 9 bases for J; bases not matched to a gene: 4. Germline V gene data show CDR1 as GTSNPN and CDR2 as SVGIG (reference sequence). The CDR3 contains 11 residues. The CDR3 nucleotides read TGTGCCTGGGGCACAGGGGTTGAGCAGTTCTTC. This codes for CAWGTGVEQFF.

This chain connects TRBV9 to TRBJ2-1, with 8 bases fitting TRBD2. J lost 7 bases, V lost 0 bases, and 6 bases had no gene match. The CDR3 consists of 15 residues. Germline V gives CDR1 SGDLS, CDR2 YYNGEE. The CDR3 DNA follows: TGTGCCAGCAGCGTAGGGGGGACTAGACAGAATGAGCAGTTCTTC. It encodes CASSVGGTRQNEQFF.

The chain links TRBV14 to TRBJ2-2; 8 nucleotides match TRBD2. Germline CDR1 reads SGHDN; CDR2 reads FVKESK. With 4 bases clipped from V and 8 bases from J, the junction kept 6 bases outside the gene matches. The CDR3 loop spans 14 amino acids. CDR3 protein: CASSLREGRGELFF. In nucleotides, the CDR3 is TGTGCCAGCAGCCTCCGGGAGGGCCGAGGGGAGCTGTTTTTT.

The chain joins TRBV29-1 to TRBJ2-5, with D unresolved. The J call may be mistaken, given a closer DNA end match to TRBJ2-7. The CDR3 contains 13 residues. Germline CDR1 is SQVTM and CDR2 is ANQGSEA. Written as DNA, the CDR3 is TGCAGCGTTGAATCAACAGAAACCTACGAGCAGTACTTC. It yields the protein CSVESTETYEQYF.

DNA for the CDR3: TGCAGCGTAGATACCGACACCCGCTACACCTTC. This codes for CSVDTDTRYTF. This chain links TRBV29-1 with TRBJ1-2, with D uncertain. From germline, CDR1 is SQVTM and CDR2 ANQGSEA. The CDR3 length is 11 residues. V was pared by 6 bases and J by 9 bases, with 14 bases between.